This TCR beta chain originates from a study of beta chain features in type 1 diabetes. Findings and limits, study-wide: TCRB CDR3 length was moderately but significantly reduced in all four CD4+ subsets of Type 1 diabetes patients.

Only a few counts were recorded for this clone. The antigen is not known. TCRB transcripts that were expressed got sequenced, as all of the isolated RNA had been reverse transcribed. Sequencing was performed with immunoSEQ multiplex PCR; in TCRdb, only in-frame clones are kept and a portion is missing. The table lists 150,000 to 200,000 clones, 50% to 70% of them singletons. The CDR3 has 14 amino acids. V shed 5 bases and J shed 1 base, with 11 bases lying between them. Germline lookup yields CDR1 SEHNR and CDR2 FQNEAQ (reference sequence). The sequenced sample consisted of naive CD4+ T cells from blood. V is TRBV7-9 and J is TRBJ2-5; D call uncertain. This clonotype was sampled from a man aged 25 to 40 with type 1 diabetes. The CDR3 bases are TGTGCCAGCAGCCCAGACACCGTCCAAGAGACCCAGTACTTC. It codes for CASSPDTVQETQYF.